Following are 26 T cell receptor beta chains from one sample sequenced in a study of control samples from healthy donors and cancer patients. Some clones are missing from TCRdb's copy, which holds only in-frame ones; the method was immunoSEQ multiplex PCR. The sample holds about 120,000 clones, over 85% seen once. Sequencing used blood. The receptors originated from a man aged 25-45 years in good health.

The chain is built from TRBV5-5 and TRBJ1-2, with D possibly matching TRBD1 (6 bases). V was trimmed by 4 bases and J by 5 bases, leaving 15 bases between them. This CDR3 contains 14 residues. The V gene's germline CDR1 is SGHKS and CDR2 YYEKEE (reference sequence). CDR3 bases: TGTGCCAGCAGCGGCGGAGGGGGACATTATGGCTACACCTTC. Translating it yields CASSGGGGHYGYTF.

The CDR3, as DNA: TGTGCCAGTAGTATTTCGACACAAACAGTCTATGGCTACACCTTC. This translates into CASSISTQTVYGYTF. This sequence joins TRBV19 and TRBJ1-2, with D unresolved. Trimming pared 3 bases from V and 4 bases from J, leaving 15 bases between. The germline V gene has CDR1 LNHDA and CDR2 SQIVND (reference sequence). This CDR3 has 15 residues.

The rearrangement links TRBV9 to TRBJ1-3, with a tentative D call TRBD1 (5 bases). With 0 bases removed from V and 0 bases from J, the gap between germline ends came to 10 bases. The CDR3 consists of 16 residues. In germline, CDR1 is SGDLS, CDR2 YYNGEE. DNA for the CDR3: TGTGCCAGCAGCGTAGCTGGGGGGATCTCTGGAAACACCATATATTTT. Translating it yields CASSVAGGISGNTIYF. Supplemented by reference TRBV9 and TRBJ1-3, the full variable domain reads DSGVTQTPKHLITATGQRVTLRCSPRSGDLSVYWYQQSLDQGLQFLIQYYNGEERAKGNILERFSAQQFPDLHSELNLSSLELGDSALYFCASSVAGGISGNTIYFGEGSWLTVV.

This chain joins TRBV5-1 and TRBJ1-2; D is unresolved. CDR3 length: 14 amino acids. The V and J ends lost 0 bases and 4 bases respectively, with 10 bases between them. Germline values: CDR1 SGHRS, CDR2 YFSETQ. This chain's CDR3 is CASSLEVQSYGYTF. For the CDR3, the DNA is TGCGCCAGCAGCTTGGAGGTACAGAGCTATGGCTACACCTTC.

Details on this clone: The germline gene is not matched at one end of the junction; a read error may be the cause. The same CDR3 also results from other DNA sequences found in this sample. The chain's CDR3 is CASSLFIGTGQTEAFF. Here the CDR3 DNA reads TGCGCCAGCAGCCTCTTTATCGGGACAGGCCAGACTGAGGCTTTCTTT. V gene TRBV5-1 combines with J gene TRBJ1-1, with 8 bases aligning to TRBD1. The CDR3 runs 16 residues. Germline values: CDR1 SGHRS, CDR2 YFSETQ.

The J gene is TRBJ1-6, the V gene TRBV21-1; TRBD1, the table's D call, lacks a check against the DNA. TRBV21-1 is described as a pseudogene. The CDR3 is made up of 18 amino acids. CDR3 protein: CASSKGPRGTRADSPLHF. CDR3 bases: TGTGCCAGCAGCAAAGGACCGAGGGGGACGCGTGCGGATTCACCCCTCCACTTT.

J is TRBJ1-5 and V is TRBV6-5, with 7 bases lining up with TRBD1. V lost 8 bases and J lost 5; bases outside the gene matches: 9. Germline V CDR1 and CDR2: MNHEY, SVGAGI. This CDR3 contains 14 residues. CDR3 loop: CASGRQGADQPQHF. The CDR3 DNA is TGTGCCAGCGGGAGACAGGGTGCGGATCAGCCCCAGCATTTT.

The chain recombines TRBV6-4 with TRBJ1-1; the match to TRBD1 covers 8 bases. The germline gives CDR1 MRHNA, CDR2 SNTAGT. The length of the CDR3 is 15 residues. Losses at the gene ends were 0 bases for V and 1 base for J; bases not matched to a gene: 1. The CDR3 region has the DNA TGTGCCAGCAGTGACTCTACAGGGGGGAACACTGAAGCTTTCTTT. It yields the protein CASSDSTGGNTEAFF.

This rearrangement joins TRBV7-9 to TRBJ2-3, with 8 bases aligning to TRBD2. The ends lost 4 bases at V and 3 bases at J; junction bases unmatched: 6. Per germline, CDR1 SEHNR and CDR2 FQNEAQ (reference sequence). This CDR3 is built from 15 residues. The CDR3 DNA follows: TGTGCCAGCAGCTATCGGGGGGGCCAAACAGATACGCAGTATTTT. It encodes CASSYRGGQTDTQYF.

CDR3 sequence: CASSLAGQVISGANVLTF. The CDR3 DNA sequence: TGTGCCAGCAGCTTGGCGGGACAGGTGATCTCTGGGGCCAACGTCCTGACTTTC. The chain links TRBV5-5 to TRBJ2-6; TRBD1 matches 8 bases. Germline lookup yields CDR1 SGHKS and CDR2 YYEKEE (reference sequence). J was trimmed by 0 bases and V by 0 bases; bases with no gene match: 5. There are 18 residues in the CDR3.

The chain has TRBV4-1 and TRBJ2-2; 7 nucleotides align to TRBD2. The CDR3 has 17 residues. The V and J ends lost 3 bases and 1 base, in that order; junction bases with no gene match: 8. Germline-derived CDR1 and CDR2 are MGHRA and YSYEKL. CDR3 bases: TGCGCCAGCAGCCACCCTTCAGCGGGGCGGAACACCGGGGAGCTGTTTTTT. This codes for CASSHPSAGRNTGELFF.

The V and J genes are TRBV5-6 and TRBJ2-7; D ambiguous. The germline V and J ends were trimmed by 4 bases and 2 bases, with 13 bases remaining between them. This CDR3 is built from 14 residues. CDR1 and CDR2 (germline): SGHDT, YYEEEE. The CDR3 sequence: CASSPPSSPYEQYV. CDR3 bases: TGTGCCAGCAGCCCCCCGAGTTCACCCTACGAGCAGTACGTC.

The chain recombines TRBV4-1 with TRBJ1-2; 8 nucleotides match TRBD1. The V and J ends lost 3 bases and 3 bases, in that order; junction bases with no gene match: 6. CDR1 MGHRA and CDR2 YSYEKL come from the germline V gene. The CDR3 contains 15 residues. CDR3 nucleotides: TGCGCCAGCAGCCAGAGCCAGGGGGCGGACTATGGCTACACCTTC. Translating gives CASSQSQGADYGYTF.

The rearrangement uses TRBV4-1 and TRBJ2-2; 13 bases agree with TRBD2. The CDR3 is 18 amino acids. The V and J ends lost 0 bases and 4 bases, in that order; junction bases with no gene match: 5. From germline, CDR1 is MGHRA and CDR2 YSYEKL. The DNA of the CDR3 is TGCGCCAGCAGCCAAGAAACTAGCGGGGGGGATGGCACCGGGGAGCTGTTTTTT. This encodes CASSQETSGGDGTGELFF.

This clone was counted a single time. This chain uses TRBV5-1 with TRBJ2-3; 11 bases are shared with TRBD1. The CDR3 contains 16 residues. After removal of 2 bases from V and 4 bases from J, the junction contained 6 bases not matched to a gene. In germline, CDR1 is SGHRS, CDR2 YFSETQ. CDR3 region: CASSFTGTGGPDTQYF. In nucleotides, the CDR3 is TGCGCCAGCAGCTTCACCGGGACAGGGGGTCCAGATACGCAGTATTTT.

This clone was detected once. The rearrangement uses TRBV6-4 and TRBJ2-3; 14 bases map to TRBD2. CDR1 and CDR2 from the germline V gene are MRHNA and SNTAGT. There are 15 residues in the CDR3. J lost 6 bases, V lost 6 bases, and 5 bases had no gene match. The CDR3 DNA reads TGTGCCAGCAGCACGACTAGCGGGGGGGCGGATACGCAGTATTTT. Amino acid sequence: CASSTTSGGADTQYF.

The gene calls are TRBV2 and TRBJ2-7, with D maybe TRBD2 (5 bases). Germline V gives CDR1 SNHLY, CDR2 FYNNEI. This CDR3 contains 13 residues. The V gene lost 4 bases and the J gene lost 3 bases, with 10 bases spanning the gap. CDR3 in DNA: TGTGCCAGCAGTGTTGGACTGATCTACGAGCAGTACGTC. Translation gives CASSVGLIYEQYV.

This chain links TRBV5-1 with TRBJ1-3; 8 bases align to TRBD1. The CDR3 has 16 amino acids. Per germline, CDR1 SGHRS and CDR2 YFSETQ. After removal of 4 bases from V and 0 bases from J, the junction contained 6 bases not matched to a gene. The CDR3 nucleotides read TGCGCCAGCAGCGGGACAGGACTCGGCTCTGGAAACACCATATATTTT. This translates into CASSGTGLGSGNTIYF.

This clone was found a few times. V and J are TRBV28 and TRBJ1-2, with a weak D call TRBD1 (6 bases). This CDR3 spans 13 amino acids. Per the germline V gene, CDR1 is MDHEN and CDR2 is SYDVKM. The V end lost 10 bases, the J end lost 7 bases, and 19 bases lay between the germline ends. The CDR3 nucleotides are TGTGCCACCCCGAAGAGGAAGGGGGTTGGCTACACCTTC. This translates into CATPKRKGVGYTF.

This clone has just a few counts. The chain uses TRBV5-4 and TRBJ1-2, with D unclear. The CDR3 sequence is 13 residues long. V was shortened by 6 bases and J by 8 bases, with 17 bases between the two germline ends. Germline CDR1 reads SGHNT; CDR2 reads YYREEE (reference sequence). In DNA, the CDR3 is TGTGCCAGCATTCCAGAGAACCTTGAGGGCTACACCTTC. This sequence encodes CASIPENLEGYTF. Looking up the rest from reference TRBV5-4 and TRBJ1-2 gives the full variable domain: ETGVTQSPTHLIKTRGQQVTLRCSSQSGHNTVSWYQQALGQGPQFIFQYYREEENGRGNFPPRFSGLQFPNYSSELNVNALELDDSALYLCASIPENLEGYTFGSGTRLTVV.

The chain links TRBV7-9 to TRBJ2-1; 8 positions match TRBD2. Germline V gene sequence: CDR1 SEHNR, CDR2 FQNEAQ (reference sequence). The V and J ends lost 5 bases and 9 bases, in that order; junction bases with no gene match: 12. This CDR3 is built from 15 residues. The CDR3 nucleotides read TGTGCCAGCAGCCCTGGGGGACTAGGGGTCGGTGAGCAGTTCTTC. Its translation is CASSPGGLGVGEQFF.

V usage is TRBV12-3 or TRBV12-4 and J usage is TRBJ1-2; D ambiguous. Trimming took off 3 bases at V and 2 bases at J, with 7 bases between the two ends. This CDR3 is built from 13 residues. This CDR3 reads CASSLGTNYGYTF. Here the CDR3 DNA reads TGTGCCAGCAGTTTGGGCACCAACTATGGCTACACCTTC.

CDR3 loop: CASSRTQGAFNEKLFF. DNA for the CDR3: TGTGCCAGCTCACGTACTCAGGGGGCCTTTAATGAAAAACTGTTTTTT. The rearrangement links TRBV18 to TRBJ1-4; 8 bases are shared with TRBD1. The V gene's germline CDR1 is KGHSH and CDR2 LQKENI. This CDR3 contains 16 residues. The ends lost 4 bases at V and 4 bases at J; junction bases unmatched: 8.

The chain uses TRBV5-6 and TRBJ1-2; D call uncertain. The germline CDR1 and CDR2 sequences are SGHDT and YYEEEE. Trimming cost V 0 bases and J 9 bases, with 12 bases left between them. The CDR3 totals 13 residues. The CDR3 loop reads CASSLAKSFSYTF. In DNA form, the CDR3 reads TGTGCCAGCAGCTTGGCCAAAAGTTTCAGCTACACCTTC.

The rearrangement links TRBV7-9 to TRBJ2-1; 10 nucleotides align to TRBD2. J lost 4 bases, V lost 5 bases, and 11 bases had no gene match. Germline CDR1 is SEHNR and CDR2 is FQNEAQ (reference sequence). CDR3 length equals 17 residues. The CDR3 is CASSPRGGLALYNEQFF. In DNA form, the CDR3 reads TGTGCCAGCAGCCCGAGGGGGGGACTAGCGCTGTACAATGAGCAGTTCTTC.

This clone was counted between two and nine times. J is TRBJ2-1 and V is TRBV5-1; D remains unclear. Trimming pared 5 bases from V and 4 bases from J, leaving 19 bases between. The CDR3 sequence is 16 residues long. Germline assignment: CDR1 SGHRS and CDR2 YFSETQ. CDR3 sequence (DNA): TGCGCCAGCAGTCCAAGGATCGATGAACTTTACAATGAGCAGTTCTTC. Amino acids: CASSPRIDELYNEQFF.